The 3 T cell receptor beta chains listed next were all sequenced from one sample in a study of cytomegalovirus exposure and HLA in healthy donors. PCR employed 60 Vbeta and 13 Jbeta primers. Sequenced by immunoSEQ multiplex PCR; TCRdb stores in-frame clones only, minus some. In all, the sample yields tens of thousands of clones. The sequencing input was PBMCs. Receptors originate from a female donor in good health and CMV-seropositive.

V is TRBV2 and J is TRBJ2-7; D is possibly TRBD1 (6 bases). The V gene lost 7 bases and the J gene lost 2 bases, with 15 bases spanning the gap. This CDR3 contains 14 residues. Per the germline V gene, CDR1 is SNHLY and CDR2 is FYNNEI. CDR3 sequence reads: CASKVSGTTYEQYF. The CDR3 bases are TGTGCCAGCAAGGTCTCAGGGACAACCTACGAGCAGTACTTC.

The genes are TRBV19 and TRBJ1-5; 9 bases match TRBD1. Germline V lookup: CDR1 LNHDA, CDR2 SQIVND (reference sequence). J gave up 6 bases and V 1 base, and 4 bases lay outside the gene matches. The CDR3 is 15 residues long. This CDR3 is CASSIGTGEGQPQHF. The CDR3 nucleotides read TGTGCCAGTAGTATAGGGACAGGGGAAGGTCAGCCCCAGCATTTT.

Comment on this clone: The same CDR3 is also encoded by other DNA sequences in this sample. The rearrangement joins TRBV28 to TRBJ1-1; D remains ambiguous. Trimming left V 6 bases short and J 0 bases short, with 8 bases between. The CDR3 runs 13 residues. CDR1 is MDHEN and CDR2 is SYDVKM in the germline V gene. The CDR3 DNA reads as TGTGCCAGCAGATCCACAGTGAACACTGAAGCTTTCTTT. Protein product: CASRSTVNTEAFF. Full variable domain (outside the CDR3, taken from reference TRBV28 and TRBJ1-1): DVKVTQSSRYLVKRTGEKVFLECVQDMDHENMFWYRQDPGLGLRLIYFSYDVKMKEKGDIPEGYSVSREKKERFSLILESASTNQTSMYLCASRSTVNTEAFFGQGTRLTVV.